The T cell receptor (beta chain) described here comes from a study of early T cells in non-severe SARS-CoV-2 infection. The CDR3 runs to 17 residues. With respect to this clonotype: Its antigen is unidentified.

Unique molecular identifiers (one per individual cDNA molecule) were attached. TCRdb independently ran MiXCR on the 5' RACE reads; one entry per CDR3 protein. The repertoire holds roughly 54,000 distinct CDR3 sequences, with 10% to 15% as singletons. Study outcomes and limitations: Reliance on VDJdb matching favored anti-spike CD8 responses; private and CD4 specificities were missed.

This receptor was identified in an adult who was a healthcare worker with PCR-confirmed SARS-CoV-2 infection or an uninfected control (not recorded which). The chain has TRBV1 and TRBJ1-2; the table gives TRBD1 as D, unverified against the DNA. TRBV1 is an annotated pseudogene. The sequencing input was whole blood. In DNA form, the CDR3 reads TGCACCAGCAGTGACGCAGGGAACGGCTCTTTGTCTTATGGCTACACCTTC. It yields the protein CTSSDAGNGSLSYGYTF.